A single TCR beta chain is shown here with its context. The sample originates from a study of blood T cell repertoires in COVID-19. About the study: Italy, Spain and the United States were the sources of the convalescent and acute COVID-19 samples. Sources were T cells, B-cell-depleted T cells, or PBMCs; the material itself was cDNA or gDNA.

Unmatched junction bases numbered 4, after V lost 0 bases and J lost 5 bases. CDR3 length equals 14 residues. The V gene's germline CDR1 is SGDLS and CDR2 YYNGEE. Clones were sequenced by immunoSEQ multiplex PCR, and TCRdb holds only the in-frame ones, with some missing. The table includes approximately 340,000 clones, around 82% detected once. The TCR sequence derives from a man aged 30-40 years with active or convalescent COVID-19. The sequenced sample was peripheral blood. V is TRBV9 and J is TRBJ2-5; 7 bases fit TRBD1. The chain's CDR3 is CASSVVGGGETQYF. The CDR3 DNA follows: TGTGCCAGCAGCGTAGTAGGGGGCGGGGAGACCCAGTACTTC.